This section outlines one T cell receptor beta chain sequence together with its context. The data are from a study of blood T cell repertoires in COVID-19. In the study overall: Samples of COVID-19 (acute and convalescent) were obtained from the United States, Italy and Spain. Sources were T cells, B-cell-depleted T cells, or PBMCs; the material itself was cDNA or gDNA.

Trimming cost V 6 bases and J 8 bases; bases outside gene matches: 7. Germline V gene data show CDR1 as SGHTA and CDR2 as FQGNSA. The CDR3 contains 13 residues. In the original processing: The authors estimated nucleated cell counts from reference gene primer amplification. Clones were sequenced by immunoSEQ multiplex PCR, and TCRdb holds only the in-frame ones, with some missing. V and J calls and clone size come straight from that table; D and trimming were deduced from the DNA. This sample yields roughly 290,000 clones, of which roughly 80% are seen a single time; less than 20% belongs to the top ten. One Seattle source followed patients from active infection through their disease course.

The sample consisted of peripheral blood. This TCR came from a person between 70 and 80 years old with COVID-19, enrolled during active disease. The chain employs TRBV7-2 and TRBJ2-1; 7 positions match TRBD1. CDR3 DNA: TGTGCCAGCAGGCCGACAGGGTATTATGAGCAGTTCTTC. Residues: CASRPTGYYEQFF.